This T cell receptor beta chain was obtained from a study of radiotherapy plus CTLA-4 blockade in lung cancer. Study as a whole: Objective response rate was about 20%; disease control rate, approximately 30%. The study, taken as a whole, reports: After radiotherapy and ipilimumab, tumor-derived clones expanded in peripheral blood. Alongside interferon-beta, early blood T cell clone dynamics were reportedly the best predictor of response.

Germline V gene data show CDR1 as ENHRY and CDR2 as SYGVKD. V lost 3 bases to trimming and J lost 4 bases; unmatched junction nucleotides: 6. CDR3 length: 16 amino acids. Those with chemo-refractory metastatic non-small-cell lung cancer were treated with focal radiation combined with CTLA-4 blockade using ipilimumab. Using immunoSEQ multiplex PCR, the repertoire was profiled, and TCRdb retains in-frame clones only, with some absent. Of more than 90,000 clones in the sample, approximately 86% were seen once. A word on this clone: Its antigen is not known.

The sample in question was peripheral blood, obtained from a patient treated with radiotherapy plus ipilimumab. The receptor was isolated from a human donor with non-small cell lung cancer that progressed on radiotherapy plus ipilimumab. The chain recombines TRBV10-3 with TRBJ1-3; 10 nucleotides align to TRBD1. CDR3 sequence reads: CAISDRDRGAGNTIYF. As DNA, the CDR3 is TGTGCCATCAGTGATCGGGACAGGGGCGCAGGAAACACCATATATTTT.